These 13 T cell receptor beta chains came from one sample sequenced in a study of T cell responses to AZD1222 COVID-19 vaccine (dated by TCRdb to the early 2020s). Read against the paper, the sample's time point label means: baseline before first vaccination. According to the study, the label for this sample's treatment or condition signals: meningococcal conjugate vaccine given as trial control. Receptor libraries were prepared by the immunoSEQ multiplex PCR assay. The table comes from immuneACCESS by way of TCRdb, which keeps in-frame sequences with V and J called. Part of the clones is missing from these tables; in studies checked, under half for an unresolved V gene and the rest for unknown reasons. In this sample the table shows roughly 140,000 clones, approximately 89% of which occur a single time. Roughly 3.5% of the sample is held by the ten biggest clonotypes. This specimen was peripheral blood, taken on day 0 of MenACWY control vaccination. Source of these receptors: an adult in good health.

This chain links TRBV7-3 with TRBJ2-2; a possible D gene is TRBD1 (6 bases). The CDR3 has 14 amino acids. CDR1 and CDR2 from the germline V gene are SGHTA and FQGTGA. Trimming took 5 bases from V and 1 from J, leaving 8 bases between them. The CDR3 protein is CASSPGQNTGELFF. The CDR3 bases are TGTGCCAGCAGCCCGGGACAGAACACCGGGGAGCTGTTTTTT.

The gene calls are TRBV27 and TRBJ2-7; D may be TRBD2 (5 bases). CDR1 and CDR2 (germline): MNHEY, SMNVEV (reference sequence). The CDR3 spans 13 residues. Trimming left V 7 bases short and J 2 bases short, with 12 bases between. This CDR3 reads CASKSSRAYEQYF. CDR3 nucleotide sequence: TGTGCCAGCAAGTCTAGCCGAGCCTACGAGCAGTACTTC.

The chain uses TRBV7-2 and TRBJ1-1; D gene uncertain. The CDR3 spans 14 residues. CDR1 and CDR2 from the germline V gene are SGHTA and FQGNSA. Trimming left V 0 bases short and J 1 base short, with 6 bases between. This CDR3 is CASSLAHGNTEAFF. CDR3 nucleotide sequence: TGTGCCAGCAGCTTAGCGCACGGGAACACTGAAGCTTTCTTT.

This chain joins TRBV4-1 and TRBJ2-3, with 8 bases fitting TRBD2. Germline CDR1 and CDR2: MGHRA and YSYEKL. The CDR3 is made up of 17 amino acids. V lost 0 bases to trimming and J lost 2 bases; unmatched junction nucleotides: 7. The CDR3 nucleotides are TGCGCCAGCAGCCAAGATGGCACTAGCGGTATCACAGATACGCAGTATTTT. It specifies CASSQDGTSGITDTQYF.

This chain connects TRBV7-2 to TRBJ1-3, with D possibly being TRBD1 (5 bases). V lost 1 base and J 4 bases, leaving 8 bases between the germline ends. Germline assignment: CDR1 SGHTA and CDR2 FQGNSA. The CDR3 length is 14 residues. CDR3 in amino acids: CASSLGGDGNTIYF. CDR3 DNA sequence: TGTGCCAGCAGCTTAGGGGGCGACGGAAACACCATATATTTT.

The V gene is TRBV3-1 (or the pseudogene TRBV3-2), the J gene TRBJ2-1; 7 bases align to TRBD2. Per the germline V gene, CDR1 is LGHDT and CDR2 is YNNKEL (reference sequence). V lost 4 bases, J lost 9 bases, and 12 bases stayed unmatched. The CDR3 covers 15 residues. CDR3 bases: TGTGCCAGCAGCCCCATAGGGGAGGGCAAGGCTGAGCAGTTCTTC. This encodes CASSPIGEGKAEQFF.

The V gene is TRBV30, the J gene TRBJ1-2; D is unresolved. Germline assignment: CDR1 GTSNPN and CDR2 SVGIG (reference sequence). CDR3 size: 11 residues. V lost 5 bases and J lost 1, with 5 bases in between. The CDR3 DNA follows: TGTGCCTGGGGTGATAACTATGGCTACACCTTC. This encodes CAWGDNYGYTF.

V usage is TRBV24-1 and J usage is TRBJ1-2; 7 bases fit TRBD1. The V and J ends lost 6 bases and 5 bases, in that order; junction bases with no gene match: 2. CDR3 size: 12 residues. Germline V gives CDR1 KGHDR, CDR2 SFDVKD. The CDR3 nucleotides read TGTGCCACCAGTAGGACAGGTTATGGCTACACCTTC. Translated: CATSRTGYGYTF.

This clone was seen a few times. The rearrangement uses TRBV5-1 and TRBJ2-7, with TRBD2 matching 11 bases. This CDR3 has 15 residues. The germline gives CDR1 SGHRS, CDR2 YFSETQ. The junction had 5 bases not matched to a gene; V was cut back by 2 bases and J by 4 bases. The CDR3 sequence: CASSFWTSGLYEQYF. CDR3 DNA sequence: TGCGCCAGCAGCTTCTGGACTAGCGGGCTTTACGAGCAGTACTTC. The full variable domain, in which reference TRBV5-1 and TRBJ2-7 provide the parts outside the CDR3, is KAGVTQTPRYLIKTRGQQVTLSCSPISGHRSVSWYQQTPGQGLQFLFEYFSETQRNKGNFPGRFSGRQFSNSRSEMNVSTLELGDSALYLCASSFWTSGLYEQYFGPGTRLTVT.

The chain has TRBV18 and TRBJ1-1; no clear D. Germline CDR1 is KGHSH and CDR2 is LQKENI. V lost 3 bases, J lost 5 bases, and 10 bases lay in between. The CDR3 is 13 amino acids. CDR3 sequence reads: CASSPRSPTEAFF. The CDR3 region has the DNA TGTGCCAGCTCACCCCGGTCCCCGACTGAAGCTTTCTTT.

The chain carries TRBV7-9 and TRBJ2-3; no clear D gene. Trimming left V 1 base short and J 0 bases short, with 8 bases between. In germline, CDR1 is SEHNR, CDR2 FQNEAQ (reference sequence). CDR3 length: 15 residues. The CDR3 nucleotides are TGTGCCAGCAGCTTAGGGGTGGGGAGCACAGATACGCAGTATTTT. Its protein product is CASSLGVGSTDTQYF.

The V and J genes are TRBV27 and TRBJ1-1, with 7 bases identical to TRBD1. This CDR3 has 14 residues. CDR1 is MNHEY, CDR2 SMNVEV, per germline (reference sequence). V lost 7 bases to trimming and J lost 5 bases; unmatched junction nucleotides: 10. This chain's CDR3 is CASTIDRAGTEAFF. The CDR3 nucleotides read TGTGCCAGCACCATTGACAGGGCGGGGACTGAAGCTTTCTTT.

The V and J genes are TRBV28 and TRBJ2-1; the D gene is possibly TRBD2 (5 bases). V gave up 3 bases and J gave up 0 bases, with 9 bases separating them. The length of the CDR3 is 15 residues. The V gene's germline CDR1 is MDHEN and CDR2 SYDVKM. The CDR3 sequence: CASSFLGSSYNEQFF. CDR3 coding DNA: TGTGCCAGCAGTTTTCTAGGGAGCTCCTACAATGAGCAGTTCTTC. Full variable domain (remainder filled in from reference TRBV28 and TRBJ2-1): DVKVTQSSRYLVKRTGEKVFLECVQDMDHENMFWYRQDPGLGLRLIYFSYDVKMKEKGDIPEGYSVSREKKERFSLILESASTNQTSMYLCASSFLGSSYNEQFFGPGTRLTVL.